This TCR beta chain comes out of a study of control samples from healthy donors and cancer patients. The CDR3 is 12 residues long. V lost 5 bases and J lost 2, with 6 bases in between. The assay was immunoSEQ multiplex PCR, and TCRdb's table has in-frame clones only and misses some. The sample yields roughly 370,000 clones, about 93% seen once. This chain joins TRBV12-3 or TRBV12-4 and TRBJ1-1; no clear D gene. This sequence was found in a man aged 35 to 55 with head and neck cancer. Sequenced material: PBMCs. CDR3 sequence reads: CASSHPNTEAFF. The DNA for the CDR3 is TGTGCCAGCAGTCACCCTAACACTGAAGCTTTCTTT.